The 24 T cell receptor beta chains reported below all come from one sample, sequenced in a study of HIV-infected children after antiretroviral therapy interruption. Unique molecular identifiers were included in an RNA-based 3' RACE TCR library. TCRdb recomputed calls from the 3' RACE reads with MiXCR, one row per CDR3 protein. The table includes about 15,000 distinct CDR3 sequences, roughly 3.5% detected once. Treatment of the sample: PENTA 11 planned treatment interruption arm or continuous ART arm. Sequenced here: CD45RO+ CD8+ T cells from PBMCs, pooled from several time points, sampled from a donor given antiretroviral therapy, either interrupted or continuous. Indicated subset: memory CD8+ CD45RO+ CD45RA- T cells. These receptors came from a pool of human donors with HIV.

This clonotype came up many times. The CDR3 protein is CASRLDRDYNEQFF. The CDR3 DNA follows: TGTGCCAGCAGATTGGACAGGGATTACAATGAGCAGTTCTTC. This rearrangement joins TRBV6-1 to TRBJ2-1; 8 bases align to TRBD1. CDR1 and CDR2 (germline): MNHNS, SASEGT. The CDR3 spans 14 residues. V dropped 6 bases and J dropped 4; count of bases not matched to a gene: 5.

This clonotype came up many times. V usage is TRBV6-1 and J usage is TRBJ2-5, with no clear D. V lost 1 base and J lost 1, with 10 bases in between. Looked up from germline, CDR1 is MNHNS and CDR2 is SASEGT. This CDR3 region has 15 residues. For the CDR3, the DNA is TGTGCCAGCAGTGAAGGAGGTGGAACCCAAGAGACCCAGTACTTC. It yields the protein CASSEGGGTQETQYF.

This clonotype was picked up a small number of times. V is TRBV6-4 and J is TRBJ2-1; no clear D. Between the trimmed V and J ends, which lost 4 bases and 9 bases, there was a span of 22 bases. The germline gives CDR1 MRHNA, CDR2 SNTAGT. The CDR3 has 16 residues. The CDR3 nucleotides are TGTGCCAGCAGTGCTGAAGCGTTAGACAAACAGAGTGAGCAGTTCTTC. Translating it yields CASSAEALDKQSEQFF.

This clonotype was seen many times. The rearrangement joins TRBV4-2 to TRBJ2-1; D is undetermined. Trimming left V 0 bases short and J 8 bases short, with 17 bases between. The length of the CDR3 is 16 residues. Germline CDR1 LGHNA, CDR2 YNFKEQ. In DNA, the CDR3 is TGTGCCAGCAGCCAAGATCGGCTAGTCTCAGTCGATGAGCAGTTCTTC. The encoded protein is CASSQDRLVSVDEQFF.

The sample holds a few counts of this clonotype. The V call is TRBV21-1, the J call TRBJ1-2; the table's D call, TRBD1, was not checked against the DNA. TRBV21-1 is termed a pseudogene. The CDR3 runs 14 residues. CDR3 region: CASSPPGQIYGYTF. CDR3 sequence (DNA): TGTGCCAGCAGCCCCCCCGGACAGATCTATGGCTACACCTTC.

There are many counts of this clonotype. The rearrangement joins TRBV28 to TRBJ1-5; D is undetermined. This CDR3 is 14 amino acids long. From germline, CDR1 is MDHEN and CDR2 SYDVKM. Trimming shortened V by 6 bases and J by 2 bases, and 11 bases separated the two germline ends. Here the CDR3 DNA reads TGTGCCAGCAGAAGGGAGGCTGGCAATCAGCCCCAGCATTTT. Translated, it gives CASRREAGNQPQHF.

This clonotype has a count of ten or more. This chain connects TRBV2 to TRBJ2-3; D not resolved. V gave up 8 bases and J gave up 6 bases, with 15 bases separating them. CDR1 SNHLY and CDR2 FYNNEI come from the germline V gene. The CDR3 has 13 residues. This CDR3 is CASEGPPEDTQYF. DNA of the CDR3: TGTGCCAGCGAAGGCCCTCCCGAGGATACGCAGTATTTT.

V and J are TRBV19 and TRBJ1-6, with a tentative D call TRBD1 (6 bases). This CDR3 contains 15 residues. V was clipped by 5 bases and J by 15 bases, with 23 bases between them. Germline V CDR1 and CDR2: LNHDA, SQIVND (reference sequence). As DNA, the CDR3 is TGTGCCAGTAGTCTCCTCTTGGGGTCCAAGGGGGGCCTCCACTTT. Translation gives CASSLLLGSKGGLHF.

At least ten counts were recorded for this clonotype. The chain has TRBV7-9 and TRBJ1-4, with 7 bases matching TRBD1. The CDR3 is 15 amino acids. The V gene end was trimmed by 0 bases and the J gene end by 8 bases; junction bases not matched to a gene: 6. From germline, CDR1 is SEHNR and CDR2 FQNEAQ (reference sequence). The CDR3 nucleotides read TGTGCCAGCAGCTTAGCGATAACAGGGGAGGAAAAACTGTTTTTT. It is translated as CASSLAITGEEKLFF. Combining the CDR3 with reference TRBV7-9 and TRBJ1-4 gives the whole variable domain DTGVSQNPRHKITKRGQNVTFRCDPISEHNRLYWYRQTLGQGPEFLTYFQNEAQLEKSRLLSDRFSAERPKGSFSTLEIQRTEQGDSAMYLCASSLAITGEEKLFFGSGTQLSVL.

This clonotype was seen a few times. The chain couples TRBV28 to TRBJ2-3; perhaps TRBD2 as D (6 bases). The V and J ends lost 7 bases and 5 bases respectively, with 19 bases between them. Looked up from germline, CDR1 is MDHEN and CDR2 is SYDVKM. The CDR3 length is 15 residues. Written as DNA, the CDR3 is TGTGCCAGCATGGGCAGCGCGGACTACGGAGATACGCAGTATTTT. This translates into CASMGSADYGDTQYF.

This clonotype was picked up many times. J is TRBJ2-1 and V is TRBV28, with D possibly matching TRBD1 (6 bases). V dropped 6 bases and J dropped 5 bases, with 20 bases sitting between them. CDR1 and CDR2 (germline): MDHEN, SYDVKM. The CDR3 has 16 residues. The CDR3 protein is CASREHQGLGHNEQFF. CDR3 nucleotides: TGTGCCAGCAGAGAACATCAGGGGTTAGGTCACAATGAGCAGTTCTTC.

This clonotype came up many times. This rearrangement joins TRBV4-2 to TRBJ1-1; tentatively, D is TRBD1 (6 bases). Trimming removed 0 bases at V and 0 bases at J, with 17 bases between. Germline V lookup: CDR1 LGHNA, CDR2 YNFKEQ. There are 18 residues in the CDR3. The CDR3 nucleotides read TGTGCCAGCAGCCAAGAGGGCACAGGGTTTTACATGAACACTGAAGCTTTCTTT. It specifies CASSQEGTGFYMNTEAFF.

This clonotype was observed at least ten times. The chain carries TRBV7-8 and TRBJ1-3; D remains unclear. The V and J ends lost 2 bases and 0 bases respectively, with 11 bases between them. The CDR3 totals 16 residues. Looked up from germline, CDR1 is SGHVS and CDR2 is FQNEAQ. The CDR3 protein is CASSLLLPNSGNTIYF. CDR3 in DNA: TGTGCCAGCAGCTTACTCCTTCCTAACTCTGGAAACACCATATATTTT.

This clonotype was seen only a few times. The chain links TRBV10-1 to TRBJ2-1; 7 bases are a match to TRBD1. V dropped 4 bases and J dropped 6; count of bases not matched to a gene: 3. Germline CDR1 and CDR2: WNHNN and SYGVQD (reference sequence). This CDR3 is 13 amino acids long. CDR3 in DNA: TGCGCCAGCAGTGCCGGGACAGCCAATGAGCAGTTCTTC. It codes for CASSAGTANEQFF.

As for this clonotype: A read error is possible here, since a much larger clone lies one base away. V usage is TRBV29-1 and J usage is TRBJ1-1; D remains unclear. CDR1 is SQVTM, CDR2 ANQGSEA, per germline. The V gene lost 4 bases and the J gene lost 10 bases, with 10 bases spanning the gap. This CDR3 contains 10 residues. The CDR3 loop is CSVVSGLAFF. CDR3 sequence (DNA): TGCAGCGTTGTATCGGGGTTAGCTTTCTTT.

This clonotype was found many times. CDR3 loop: CASSSGQEQDTQYF. The CDR3, as DNA: TGTGCCAGCAGCTCCGGACAGGAGCAGGATACGCAGTATTTT. The chain has TRBV9 and TRBJ2-3; 7 nucleotides agree with TRBD1. The CDR3 runs to 14 residues. CDR1 SGDLS and CDR2 YYNGEE come from the germline V gene. The V and J ends lost 4 bases and 6 bases, in that order; junction bases with no gene match: 8.

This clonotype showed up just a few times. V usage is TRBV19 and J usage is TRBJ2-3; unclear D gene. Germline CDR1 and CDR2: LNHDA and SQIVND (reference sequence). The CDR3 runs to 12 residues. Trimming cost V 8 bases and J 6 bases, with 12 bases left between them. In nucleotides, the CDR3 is TGTGCCAGTGGCCCCCCGTCGGATACGCAGTATTTT. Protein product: CASGPPSDTQYF.

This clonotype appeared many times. The DNA for the CDR3 is TGCAGCGTTGACGGCGGTCTCTCCGAAGCTTTCTTT. Translated, it gives CSVDGGLSEAFF. The chain combines TRBV29-1 with TRBJ1-1, with unresolved D. Germline V gene data show CDR1 as SQVTM and CDR2 as ANQGSEA. V was cut by 3 bases and J by 8 bases, with 13 bases left in between. The CDR3 is 12 amino acids.

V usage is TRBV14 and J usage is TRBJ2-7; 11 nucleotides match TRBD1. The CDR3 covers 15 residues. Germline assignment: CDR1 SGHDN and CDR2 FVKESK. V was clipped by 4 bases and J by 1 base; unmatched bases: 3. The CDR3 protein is CASSPGQGASYEQYF. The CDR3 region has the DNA TGTGCCAGCAGCCCAGGACAGGGGGCGTCCTACGAGCAGTACTTC. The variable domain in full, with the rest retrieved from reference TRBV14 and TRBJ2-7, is EAGVTQFPSHSVIEKGQTVTLRCDPISGHDNLYWYRRVMGKEIKFLLHFVKESKQDESGMPNNRFLAERTGGTYSTLKVQPAELEDSGVYFCASSPGQGASYEQYFGPGTRLTVT.

The CDR3 is CATSDYYDRTSSTGELFF. The DNA for the CDR3 is TGTGCCACCAGTGACTACTACGACAGGACCTCATCCACCGGGGAGCTGTTTTTT. This sequence joins TRBV24-1 and TRBJ2-2; weak D call: TRBD1 (6 bases). V lost 4 bases and J lost 4, with 21 bases in between. The CDR3 contains 18 residues. CDR1 is KGHDR and CDR2 is SFDVKD in the germline V gene.

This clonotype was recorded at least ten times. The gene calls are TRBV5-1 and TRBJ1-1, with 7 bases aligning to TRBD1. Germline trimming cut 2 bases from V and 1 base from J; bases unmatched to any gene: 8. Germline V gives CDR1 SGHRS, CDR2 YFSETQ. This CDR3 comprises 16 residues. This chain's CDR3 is CASSFDRENTNTEAFF. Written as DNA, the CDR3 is TGCGCCAGCAGCTTCGACAGGGAAAATACGAACACTGAAGCTTTCTTT.

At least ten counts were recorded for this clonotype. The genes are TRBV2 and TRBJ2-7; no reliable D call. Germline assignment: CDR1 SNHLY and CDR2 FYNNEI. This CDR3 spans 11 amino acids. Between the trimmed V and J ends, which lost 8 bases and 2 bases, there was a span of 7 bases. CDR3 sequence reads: CASFLTYEQYF. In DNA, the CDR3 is TGTGCCAGCTTCCTTACCTACGAGCAGTACTTC.

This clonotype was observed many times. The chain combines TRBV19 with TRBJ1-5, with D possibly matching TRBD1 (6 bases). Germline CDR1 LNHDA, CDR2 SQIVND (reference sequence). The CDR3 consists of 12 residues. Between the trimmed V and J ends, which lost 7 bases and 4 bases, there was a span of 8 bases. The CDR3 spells CASNRVNQPQHF. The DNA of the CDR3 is TGTGCCAGTAACAGGGTGAATCAGCCCCAGCATTTT.

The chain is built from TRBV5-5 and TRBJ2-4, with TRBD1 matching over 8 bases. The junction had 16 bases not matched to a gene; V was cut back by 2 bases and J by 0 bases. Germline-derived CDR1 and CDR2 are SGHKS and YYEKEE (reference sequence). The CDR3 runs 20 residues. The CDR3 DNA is TGTGCCAGCAGCTTAAAAGGACAGGGCAACTGTTGTTTAGCCAAAAACATTCAGTACTTC. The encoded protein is CASSLKGQGNCCLAKNIQYF.